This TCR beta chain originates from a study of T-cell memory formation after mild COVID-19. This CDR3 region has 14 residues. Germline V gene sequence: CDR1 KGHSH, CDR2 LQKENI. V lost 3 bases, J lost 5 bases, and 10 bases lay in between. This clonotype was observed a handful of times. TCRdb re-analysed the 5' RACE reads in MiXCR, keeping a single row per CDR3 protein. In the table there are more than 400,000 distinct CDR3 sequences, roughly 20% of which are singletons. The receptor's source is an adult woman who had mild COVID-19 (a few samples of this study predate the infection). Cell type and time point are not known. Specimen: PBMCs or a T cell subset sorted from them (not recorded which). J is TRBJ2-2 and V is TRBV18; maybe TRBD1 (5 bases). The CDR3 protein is CASSPQGRTGELFF. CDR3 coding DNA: TGTGCCAGCTCACCGCAGGGTCGAACCGGGGAGCTGTTTTTT.